Detailed here is one T cell receptor beta chain. The antigen is not known. At one end the junction does not follow the germline gene, possibly because of a read error. This sample was included in a study of tumor-infiltrating lymphocytes in primary liver carcinoma. Study-level information: Patients comprised men and women whose ages fell between 30 and 69 years. Broader study findings: It was tumor-adjacent and tumor-blood pairs that overlapped less than tumor region pairs did. Comparison of CD4+ and CD8+ repertoires was precluded by bulk unsorted samples.

The V gene's germline CDR1 is SGHVS and CDR2 FQNEAQ. The CDR3 sequence is 14 residues long. In addition to blood RNA drawn from unsorted whole blood, germline DNA was extracted. Production of TCR beta cDNA used 400 to 650 ng total RNA together with a constant-region primer. Generation of the TCR beta libraries relied on three nested multiplex PCR rounds using slightly modified ARM-PCR. A C-beta reverse primer and TRBV1-TRBV30 forward primers served in each of the first two PCR rounds, at around 10 cycles apiece. MiXCR, run by TCRdb on the multiplex PCR reads, gives a single entry per CDR3 protein. The repertoire includes 250,000 to 400,000 distinct CDR3 sequences, 65% of them detected once, and 9% to 10% sits in the top ten.

Sequences were obtained from peripheral blood. This chain links TRBV7-8 with TRBJ1-1; no definite D call. The sequence was collected from a man between 35 and 55 years old with primary liver carcinoma and hepatitis B virus infection. As DNA, the CDR3 is TGTGCCAGCAGCTTAGCGGGAGGTGACGCTGAAGCCCTCTTT. Its translation: CASSLAGGDAEALF.